A single sample is the source of the 28 T cell receptor beta chains below, sequenced in a study of blood T cell repertoires in COVID-19 (dated by TCRdb to about 2020). The library was produced with the immunoSEQ multiplex PCR assay. The immuneACCESS repertoire file appears here via TCRdb, limited to in-frame rearrangements. These files lack a portion of the clones; in checked studies, under half of the deficit traces to unresolved V genes, and the cause of the others is not known. The sample records some 330,000 clones, 83% of which are singletons. About 4.8% of the sample comes from the top ten. The sample taken for sequencing was PBMCs or T cells enriched from blood (not recorded which). All receptors come from a woman aged 50 to 60 who had recovered from COVID-19.

V gene TRBV29-1 combines with J gene TRBJ2-5, with 10 bases lining up with TRBD1. V gave up 2 bases and J gave up 3 bases; unmatched junction bases: 9. The CDR3 runs to 16 residues. Per germline, CDR1 SQVTM and CDR2 ANQGSEA. DNA of the CDR3: TGCAGCGTTGAAAGGACAGGGGGTCTTACTAAAGAGACCCAGTACTTC. The encoded protein is CSVERTGGLTKETQYF.

The chain carries TRBV11-2 and TRBJ2-5, with TRBD2 as a possible D gene (5 bases). Trimming removed 6 bases from V and 5 bases from J, with 16 bases in between. The germline CDR1 and CDR2 sequences are SGHAT and FQNNGV. The CDR3 is 14 amino acids. For the CDR3, the DNA is TGTGCCAGCAGTTACGCCCCACTAGGGGAGACCCAGTACTTC. Amino acid sequence: CASSYAPLGETQYF. Filled out from reference TRBV11-2 and TRBJ2-5, the complete variable domain reads EAGVAQSPRYKIIEKRQSVAFWCNPISGHATLYWYQQILGQGPKLLIQFQNNGVVDDSQLPKDRFSAERLKGVDSTLKIQPAKLEDSAVYLCASSYAPLGETQYFGPGTRLLVL.

This clone was recorded only once. The chain couples TRBV27 to TRBJ2-6, with 13 nucleotides matching TRBD2. Trimming took 6 bases from V and 2 from J; bases not matched to a gene: 4. Germline V CDR1 and CDR2: MNHEY, SMNVEV (reference sequence). The CDR3 has 17 residues. In nucleotides, the CDR3 is TGTGCCAGCAGACCACTAGCGGGGGGGCCTGGGGCCAACGTCCTGACTTTC. It is translated as CASRPLAGGPGANVLTF.

This clone was picked up one time. The gene calls are TRBV28 and TRBJ1-6; 9 bases match TRBD1. Germline loops: CDR1 MDHEN, CDR2 SYDVKM. The CDR3 extends over 16 amino acids. J gave up 11 bases and V 8 bases, and 16 bases lay outside the gene matches. In DNA, the CDR3 is TGTGCCAGCGGCCGGTTGGGGACAGGGACGGGCCCACCCCTCCACTTT. Protein product: CASGRLGTGTGPPLHF.

This chain uses TRBV7-2 with TRBJ2-5; D gene uncertain. V lost 2 bases to trimming and J lost 0 bases, with 7 bases between them. The CDR3 runs to 14 residues. Germline lookup yields CDR1 SGHTA and CDR2 FQGNSA. Here the CDR3 reads CASSLRRYQETQYF. CDR3 nucleotide sequence: TGTGCCAGCAGCTTAAGGCGGTACCAAGAGACCCAGTACTTC.

The chain has TRBV25-1 and TRBJ2-2; no reliable D call. The CDR3 totals 17 residues. Germline-derived CDR1 and CDR2 are MGHDK and SYGVNS. The ends were cut back, 2 bases at V and 2 bases at J, with 15 bases in the middle. DNA for the CDR3: TGTGCCAGCAGTGAAGATCGGTCTAAGATTAACACCGGGGAGCTGTTTTTT. Residues: CASSEDRSKINTGELFF.

This clone was observed a few times. This chain connects TRBV4-3 to TRBJ2-3; 11 nucleotides match TRBD2. This CDR3 comprises 16 residues. V shed 1 base and J 6 bases; nucleotides not matched to a gene: 6. Germline V lookup: CDR1 LGHNA, CDR2 YSLEER. CDR3 nucleotide sequence: TGCGCCAGCAGCCAAGCGGCTAGCGGGGGGAGTGATACGCAGTATTTT. Translation gives CASSQAASGGSDTQYF.

This clone was seen only once. The V gene is TRBV4-3, the J gene TRBJ1-2, with TRBD1 as a possible D gene (5 bases). V lost 0 bases and J 6 bases, leaving 17 bases between the germline ends. Germline CDR1 LGHNA, CDR2 YSLEER. The CDR3 loop spans 16 amino acids. In DNA, the CDR3 is TGCGCCAGCAGCCAAGATTTGGTCGCGGGGGTCCATGGCTACACCTTC. The encoded protein is CASSQDLVAGVHGYTF.

The chain employs TRBV5-4 and TRBJ2-1, with TRBD2 matching over 9 bases. This CDR3 spans 14 amino acids. CDR1 and CDR2 from the germline V gene are SGHNT and YYREEE (reference sequence). V lost 0 bases, J lost 8 bases, and 3 bases stayed unmatched. The CDR3 spells CASSLGLAGDEQFF. The CDR3 DNA follows: TGTGCCAGCAGCTTGGGGTTAGCGGGAGATGAGCAGTTCTTC.

This chain connects TRBV21-1 to TRBJ1-5. TRBV21-1 is recorded as a pseudogene. The CDR3 is 12 amino acids. CDR3 nucleotide sequence: TGTGCCGGGACTTGGGGCTATCAGCCCCAGCATTTT. Its protein product is CAGTWGYQPQHF.

This clone was picked up a small number of times. The chain is built from TRBV20-1 and TRBJ1-5; tentatively, D is TRBD1 (6 bases). Trimming removed 3 bases at V and 3 bases at J, with 12 bases between. The CDR3 has 14 residues. From germline, CDR1 is DFQATT and CDR2 SNEGSKA (reference sequence). DNA of the CDR3: TGCAGTGCTAGTCCAGGGGTTTCCAATCAGCCCCAGCATTTT. This translates into CSASPGVSNQPQHF.

This clone was seen more than once but under ten times. The chain joins TRBV30 to TRBJ1-2; 9 bases line up with TRBD1. The CDR3 runs to 13 residues. After removal of 5 bases from V and 3 bases from J, the junction contained 4 bases not matched to a gene. Germline V gene lookup returns CDR1 GTSNPN and CDR2 SVGIG (reference sequence). DNA of the CDR3: TGTGCCTGGTCGGGACAGGGATACTATGGCTACACCTTC. It codes for CAWSGQGYYGYTF. Looking up the rest from reference TRBV30 and TRBJ1-2 gives the full variable domain: SQTIHQWPATLVQPVGSPLSLECTVEGTSNPNLYWYRQAAGRGLQLLFYSVGIGQISSEVPQNLSASRPQDRQFILSSKKLLLSDSGFYLCAWSGQGYYGYTFGSGTRLTVV.

The chain carries TRBV12-5 and TRBJ1-3; no clear D gene. In germline, CDR1 is LGHNT, CDR2 FRNRAP. V lost 2 bases and J lost 4, with 18 bases in between. The CDR3 has 17 amino acids. CDR3 in DNA: TGTGCTAGTGGTTTGCTAGGGAGATCGAGAGGAGGAAACACCATATATTTT. Amino acids: CASGLLGRSRGGNTIYF.

This clone was found a few times. The chain links TRBV10-3 to TRBJ1-2; 9 bases match TRBD1. V lost 3 bases and J lost 6; bases outside the gene matches: 2. This CDR3 comprises 13 residues. CDR1 is ENHRY, CDR2 SYGVKD, per germline. CDR3 bases: TGTGCCATCAGTGATCGACAGGGGGATGGCTACACCTTC. It translates to CAISDRQGDGYTF.

CDR3 residues: CASSPQASYGYTF. CDR3 DNA sequence: TGTGCCAGCAGCCCTCAGGCGAGTTATGGCTACACCTTC. This chain uses TRBV11-2 with TRBJ1-2; no clear D. Germline loops: CDR1 SGHAT, CDR2 FQNNGV. This CDR3 spans 13 amino acids. Trimming stripped 5 bases from V and 5 bases from J, with 12 bases between.

The chain joins TRBV7-8 to TRBJ1-2, with TRBD1 identical over 8 bases. There are 16 residues in the CDR3. Germline V lookup: CDR1 SGHVS, CDR2 FQNEAQ. After removal of 4 bases from V and 3 bases from J, the junction contained 10 bases not matched to a gene. CDR3 nucleotides: TGTGCCAGCAGCTCGTCCCCCAGACAGGGGTACTATGGCTACACCTTC. Translating it yields CASSSSPRQGYYGYTF. Drawing the rest from reference TRBV7-8 and TRBJ1-2, the complete variable domain is GAGVSQSPRYKVAKRGQDVALRCDPISGHVSLFWYQQALGQGPEFLTYFQNEAQLDKSGLPSDRFFAERPEGSVSTLKIQRTQQEDSAVYLCASSSSPRQGYYGYTFGSGTRLTVV.

J is TRBJ1-5 and V is TRBV18; D is ambiguous. The CDR3 length is 14 residues. Germline V lookup: CDR1 KGHSH, CDR2 LQKENI. The germline V and J ends were trimmed by 2 bases and 2 bases, with 7 bases remaining between them. CDR3 loop: CASSPVFRNQPQHF. DNA for the CDR3: TGTGCCAGCTCACCAGTCTTCCGCAATCAGCCCCAGCATTTT.

The gene calls are TRBV11-2 and TRBJ2-7; D unresolved. The germline gives CDR1 SGHAT, CDR2 FQNNGV. The CDR3 runs to 11 residues. Trimming removed 4 bases at V and 3 bases at J, with 4 bases between. CDR3 bases: TGTGCCAGCAGCTCCAGCTACGAGCAGTACTTC. It is translated as CASSSSYEQYF.

To note about this clone: The identical CDR3 is also encoded by other nucleotide sequences in the sample. The chain is built from TRBV9 and TRBJ1-2; TRBD1 matches at 8 bases. This CDR3 spans 13 amino acids. Germline assignment: CDR1 SGDLS and CDR2 YYNGEE. With 0 bases clipped from V and 5 bases from J, the junction kept 0 bases outside the gene matches. The CDR3 coding sequence is TGTGCCAGCAGCGTAGACAGGGGGTATGGCTACACCTTC. This codes for CASSVDRGYGYTF.

The J gene is TRBJ2-5, the V gene TRBV7-2; 7 bases match TRBD1. In germline, CDR1 is SGHTA, CDR2 FQGNSA. J gave up 2 bases and V 1 base, and 7 bases lay outside the gene matches. The CDR3 runs 16 residues. CDR3 bases: TGTGCCAGCAGCTTAGAAGGGGGCAAAGGGCAAGAGACCCAGTACTTC. Amino acids: CASSLEGGKGQETQYF.

The rearrangement uses TRBV19 and TRBJ1-2; 10 nucleotides line up with TRBD1. V shed 7 bases and J 5 bases; nucleotides not matched to a gene: 10. In germline, CDR1 is LNHDA, CDR2 SQIVND (reference sequence). The CDR3 has 15 residues. CDR3 in amino acids: CASTSNGQGDYGYTF. As DNA, the CDR3 is TGTGCCAGTACCTCCAATGGACAGGGGGATTATGGCTACACCTTC.

With regard to this clone: The sample holds other DNA sequences that translate to the same CDR3. The chain employs TRBV5-4 and TRBJ1-4, with TRBD1 identical over 8 bases. CDR1 and CDR2 (germline): SGHNT, YYREEE (reference sequence). The CDR3 is 14 residues long. V lost 4 bases to trimming and J lost 8 bases; unmatched junction nucleotides: 7. This CDR3 is CASSLGQGREKLFF. The CDR3 DNA sequence: TGTGCCAGCAGCCTCGGACAGGGACGCGAAAAACTGTTTTTT.

This clone was detected only a few times. This specimen includes other DNA sequences encoding the same CDR3. The chain recombines TRBV7-9 with TRBJ2-7; a weak D match, TRBD2 (6 bases). V lost 0 bases and J lost 0, with 6 bases in between. The CDR3 extends over 14 amino acids. From germline, CDR1 is SEHNR and CDR2 FQNEAQ (reference sequence). CDR3 bases: TGTGCCAGCAGCTTAGCCGGGAGCTCCTACGAGCAGTACTTC. This gives the protein CASSLAGSSYEQYF.

This clone was recorded a few times. V and J are TRBV5-1 and TRBJ2-7; D might be TRBD2 (6 bases). Germline V lookup: CDR1 SGHRS, CDR2 YFSETQ. Between the trimmed V and J ends, which lost 0 bases and 1 base, there was a span of 8 bases. The length of the CDR3 is 14 residues. CDR3 protein: CASSLDGLSYEQYF. DNA of the CDR3: TGCGCCAGCAGCTTGGACGGACTATCCTACGAGCAGTACTTC.

V gene TRBV5-6 combines with J gene TRBJ1-1, with D possibly being TRBD1 (5 bases). V shed 3 bases and J shed 0 bases, with 9 bases lying between them. Germline CDR1 SGHDT, CDR2 YYEEEE. This CDR3 region has 14 residues. The CDR3 reads CASSSPTVNTEAFF. Here the CDR3 DNA reads TGTGCCAGCAGCTCGCCGACAGTGAACACTGAAGCTTTCTTT. Supplemented by reference TRBV5-6 and TRBJ1-1, the full variable domain reads DAGVTQSPTHLIKTRGQQVTLRCSPKSGHDTVSWYQQALGQGPQFIFQYYEEEERQRGNFPDRFSGHQFPNYSSELNVNALLLGDSALYLCASSSPTVNTEAFFGQGTRLTVV.

This chain connects TRBV6-5 to TRBJ1-2; weak D call: TRBD1 (5 bases). V was clipped by 4 bases and J by 7 bases, with 19 bases between them. The V gene's germline CDR1 is MNHEY and CDR2 SVGAGI. This CDR3 comprises 15 residues. CDR3 residues: CASSSPFGGVGGYTF. The CDR3 region has the DNA TGTGCCAGCAGTTCACCCTTCGGGGGGGTCGGTGGCTACACCTTC.

The chain carries TRBV19 and TRBJ2-7, with a tentative D call TRBD2 (5 bases). The CDR3 sequence is 15 residues long. V lost 6 bases, J lost 4 bases, and 19 bases lay in between. From germline, CDR1 is LNHDA and CDR2 SQIVND (reference sequence). The CDR3 reads CASSRRSGEAYEQYF. The CDR3 DNA is TGTGCCAGTAGCAGGAGGAGCGGCGAGGCTTACGAGCAGTACTTC.

The J gene is TRBJ1-2, the V gene TRBV29-1, with a possible D match to TRBD1 (5 bases). Trimming cost V 3 bases and J 2 bases, with 13 bases left between them. The CDR3 has 14 residues. Germline V CDR1 and CDR2: SQVTM, ANQGSEA. Here the CDR3 reads CSVDIPGRNYGYTF. Here the CDR3 DNA reads TGCAGCGTTGACATCCCAGGGAGGAACTATGGCTACACCTTC.